This TCR beta chain was documented in a study of blood T cell repertoires in COVID-19. Study-wide context: Sources were T cells, B-cell-depleted T cells, or PBMCs; the material itself was cDNA or gDNA.

Assay: immunoSEQ multiplex PCR; the TCRdb copy retains only in-frame clones and omits some. The top ten hold 1.8% of the sample, which has about 300,000 clones, roughly 90% seen once. The CDR3 length is 13 residues. CDR1 is SGHDN, CDR2 FVKESK, per germline. Trimming took 1 base from V and 6 from J, leaving 6 bases between them. The material sequenced was peripheral blood. The clonotype was recovered from a woman in her twenties or thirties with COVID-19, enrolled during active disease. The chain combines TRBV14 with TRBJ2-2, with D maybe TRBD2 (5 bases). For the CDR3, the DNA is TGTGCCAGCAGCCAAGGACTACCCGGGGAGCTGTTTTTT. Translating gives CASSQGLPGELFF.